This is a list of T cell receptor beta chains from one sample in a study of OX40 agonist ivuxolimab in advanced cancers. Using immunoSEQ multiplex PCR, the repertoire was profiled, and TCRdb retains in-frame clones only, with some absent. The sample consists of around 20,000 clones, over 60% of them appearing once. The sample in question was CD4+ or CD8+ T cells sorted from blood, obtained in a trial of the OX40 agonist ivuxolimab. The source is an adult with an advanced solid tumor such as melanoma, head and neck, liver or kidney cancer. The CDR3 runs from the conserved cysteine through the conserved F or W. A D gene is named only where the DNA matches it firmly. Clone size is not always given. Where it is, it says once, few, many or a class for expanded clones.

CASSSDLTNSYNEQFF	TGTGCCAGCAGTTCAGATCTTACAAACTCCTACAATGAGCAGTTCTTC	.	TRBV27	TRBJ2-1	16	.
CASSSSWAGQETQYF	TGTGCCAGCAGCTCGAGCTGGGCGGGGCAAGAGACCCAGTACTTC	.	TRBV7-9	TRBJ2-5	15	.
CASSYSQGAGQPQHF	TGTGCCAGCAGTTACTCCCAGGGGGCAGGGCAGCCCCAGCATTTT	TRBD1	TRBV6-5	TRBJ1-5	15	.
CATDNTGELFF	TGTGCCACCGACAACACCGGGGAGCTGTTTTTT	.	TRBV7-9	TRBJ2-2	11	.
CASSWLMTGENTGELFF	TGTGCCAGCAGCTGGCTTATGACAGGGGAGAACACCGGGGAGCTGTTTTTT	TRBD1	TRBV5-5	TRBJ2-2	17	.
CAIGQGIGSSQPQHF	TGTGCCATTGGACAGGGGATTGGGTCCAGTCAGCCCCAGCATTTT	TRBD1	TRBV10-3	TRBJ1-5	15	.
CASSSRAGEYNEQFF	TGTGCCAGCAGCTCCCGAGCGGGGGAGTACAATGAGCAGTTCTTC	TRBD2	TRBV7-3	TRBJ2-1	15	.
CAVEGDTGELFF	TGTGCCGTGGAAGGGGACACCGGGGAGCTGTTTTTT	.	TRBV6-4	TRBJ2-2	12	.
CASSLVGGTEAFF	TGTGCCAGCAGCTTAGTGGGGGGGACTGAAGCTTTCTTT	.	TRBV13	TRBJ1-1	13	.
CASSLTARLGEKLFF	TGTGCCAGCAGCTTGACGGCGCGGTTAGGAGAAAAACTGTTTTTT	.	TRBV5-6	TRBJ1-4	15	.
CASSPWRAESETQYF	TGTGCCAGCAGCCCCTGGAGGGCGGAATCCGAGACCCAGTACTTC	.	TRBV14	TRBJ2-5	15	.
CASSLWGGPYNEQFF	TGTGCCAGCAGCTTATGGGGGGGTCCCTACAATGAGCAGTTCTTC	TRBD2	TRBV7-8	TRBJ2-1	15	.
CASSSSRRHNEQFF	TGTGCCAGCAGTAGTTCCAGGCGCCACAATGAGCAGTTCTTC	.	TRBV6-1	TRBJ2-1	14	.
CASSLVRQGDLRNEQFF	TGTGCCAGCAGCTTAGTTCGCCAGGGCGATCTACGCAATGAGCAGTTCTTC	.	TRBV7-8	TRBJ2-1	17	.
CASSYGIDSNQPQHF	TGTGCCAGCAGTTACGGCATCGATAGCAATCAGCCCCAGCATTTT	.	TRBV6-5	TRBJ1-5	15	few
CASSERALSYNEQFF	TGTGCCAGCAGTGAGCGGGCCCTCTCCTACAATGAGCAGTTCTTC	.	TRBV6-4	TRBJ2-1	15	.
CASSPGPANTGELFF	TGTGCCAGTAGCCCGGGACCCGCGAACACCGGGGAGCTGTTTTTT	.	TRBV19	TRBJ2-2	15	few
CAEQDRGYYGYTF	TGTGCCGAACAGGACAGGGGGTACTATGGCTACACCTTC	TRBD1	TRBV30	TRBJ1-2	13	once
CASSVDGSRLGDEQFF	TGTGCCAGCAGCGTAGACGGTAGCCGCTTGGGGGATGAGCAGTTCTTC	.	TRBV9	TRBJ2-1	16	once
CASSYRGDDEQYF	TGTGCCAGCAGCTACAGGGGTGACGACGAGCAGTACTTC	TRBD1	TRBV7-6	TRBJ2-7	13	.
CASSLGDRGSSYEQYF	TGTGCCAGCAGCTTGGGGGACAGGGGGAGCTCCTACGAGCAGTACTTC	TRBD1	TRBV7-2	TRBJ2-7	16	.
CASSADSSYEQYF	TGCGCCAGCAGCGCGGACAGCTCCTACGAGCAGTACTTC	.	TRBV5-1	TRBJ2-7	13	.
CASSLAGEGVRTDTQYF	TGTGCCAGCAGCTTAGCCGGGGAGGGGGTTCGCACAGATACGCAGTATTTT	.	TRBV7-9	TRBJ2-3	17	.
CASTPRGEWRGAFF	TGTGCCAGTACCCCTAGGGGGGAGTGGAGAGGGGCTTTCTTT	.	TRBV19	TRBJ1-1	14	.
CASSFEAGVAYEQYF	TGTGCCAGCAGCTTCGAGGCGGGGGTAGCCTACGAGCAGTACTTC	TRBD2	TRBV5-6	TRBJ2-7	15	.
CASSLGAGTGLVEQYF	TGTGCCAGCAGCTTAGGTGCGGGGACAGGGTTAGTCGAGCAGTACTTC	TRBD1	TRBV11-2	TRBJ2-7	16	once
CASSRTTGLEETQYF	TGTGCCAGCAGCCGAACAACAGGACTCGAAGAGACCCAGTACTTC	.	TRBV6-6	TRBJ2-5	15	.
CASSQDRRTGVSYEQYF	TGTGCCAGCAGCCAAGATCGCAGGACAGGGGTCTCCTACGAGCAGTACTTC	TRBD1	TRBV4-2	TRBJ2-7	17	.
CASSPGAGTYEQYF	TGTGCCAGCAGCCCAGGGGCAGGAACCTACGAGCAGTACTTC	.	TRBV7-6	TRBJ2-7	14	.
CASSKGASEQYF	TGTGCCAGCAGTAAGGGGGCCAGTGAGCAGTACTTC	TRBD1	TRBV6-5	TRBJ2-7	12	.
CASSGPGYEQYF	TGTGCCAGCAGTGGTCCAGGATACGAGCAGTACTTC	.	TRBV2	TRBJ2-7	12	few
CASSLGFRELFF	TGTGCCAGCAGCTTAGGATTCCGGGAGCTGTTTTTT	.	TRBV13	TRBJ2-2	12	.
CASSPYSSALANEQFF	TGTGCCAGCAGCCCCTATTCTAGCGCCTTAGCCAATGAGCAGTTCTTC	.	TRBV9	TRBJ2-1	16	.
CASSMLGPAYEQYF	TGTGCCAGCAGTATGTTAGGTCCAGCCTACGAGCAGTACTTC	.	TRBV6-1	TRBJ2-7	14	once
CASSPNGGRPLNTEAFF	TGTGCCAGCAGTCCAAACGGGGGTCGGCCTCTGAACACTGAAGCTTTCTTT	.	TRBV9	TRBJ1-1	17	.
CASTTRASGGAYDEQFF	TGTGCCAGCACCACTAGAGCGAGCGGGGGGGCCTATGATGAGCAGTTCTTC	TRBD2	TRBV9	TRBJ2-1	17	.
CASSQDIQGGTDTQYF	TGCGCCAGCAGCCAAGATATACAGGGAGGGACAGATACGCAGTATTTT	.	TRBV4-3	TRBJ2-3	16	.
CASSFTGYTDTQYF	TGTGCCAGCAGCTTTACAGGGTACACAGATACGCAGTATTTT	.	TRBV5-6	TRBJ2-3	14	.
CASSYLGTEETQYF	TGTGCCAGCAGTTACCTGGGGACAGAAGAGACCCAGTACTTC	TRBD1	TRBV6-5	TRBJ2-5	14	.
CASSRATGYTF	TGTGCCAGCAGCCGAGCAACCGGCTACACCTTC	.	TRBV28	TRBJ1-2	11	.
CASSLPGTGATEAFF	TGTGCCAGCAGCCTCCCCGGGACAGGGGCCACTGAAGCTTTCTTT	TRBD1	TRBV28	TRBJ1-1	15	.
CASSLTGDRVAQETQYF	TGTGCCAGCAGCTTAACCGGGGACAGGGTGGCCCAAGAGACCCAGTACTTC	TRBD1	TRBV7-3	TRBJ2-5	17	.
CASSYSKIMNTEAFF	TGTGCCAGCAGTTACTCGAAGATTATGAACACTGAAGCTTTCTTT	.	TRBV6-6	TRBJ1-1	15	.
CASSLPAGSSGANVLTF	TGTGCCAGCAGCTTACCCGCCGGGAGCTCTGGGGCCAACGTCCTGACTTTC	.	TRBV7-8	TRBJ2-6	17	.
CAISGTAGNQPQHF	TGTGCCATCAGCGGGACAGCCGGCAATCAGCCCCAGCATTTT	TRBD1	TRBV10-3	TRBJ1-5	14	.
CASSWEDRGMQETQYF	TGTGCCAGCAGTTGGGAGGACAGGGGGATGCAAGAGACCCAGTACTTC	TRBD1	TRBV6-5	TRBJ2-5	16	.
CASRGRIENTEAFF	TGTGCCAGCAGGGGGAGGATAGAAAACACTGAAGCTTTCTTT	.	TRBV2	TRBJ1-1	14	once
CASSQGTRRANEKLFF	TGCGCCAGCAGCCAAGGGACGCGCAGGGCAAATGAAAAACTGTTTTTT	.	TRBV4-3	TRBJ1-4	16	.